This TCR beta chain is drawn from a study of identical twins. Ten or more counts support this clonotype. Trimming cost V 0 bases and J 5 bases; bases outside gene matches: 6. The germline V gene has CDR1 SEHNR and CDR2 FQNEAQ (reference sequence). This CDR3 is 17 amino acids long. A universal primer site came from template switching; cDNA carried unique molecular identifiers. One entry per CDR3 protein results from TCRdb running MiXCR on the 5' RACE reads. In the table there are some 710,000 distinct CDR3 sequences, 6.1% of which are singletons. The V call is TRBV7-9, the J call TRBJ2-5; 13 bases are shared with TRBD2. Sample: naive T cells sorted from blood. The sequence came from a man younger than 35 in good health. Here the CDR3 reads CASSLAGTSGNRETQYF. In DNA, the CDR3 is TGTGCCAGCAGCTTAGCAGGGACTAGCGGGAATAGGGAGACCCAGTACTTC. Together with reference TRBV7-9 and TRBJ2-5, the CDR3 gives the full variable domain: DTGVSQNPRHKITKRGQNVTFRCDPISEHNRLYWYRQTLGQGPEFLTYFQNEAQLEKSRLLSDRFSAERPKGSFSTLEIQRTEQGDSAMYLCASSLAGTSGNRETQYFGPGTRLLVL.